Below, 32 T cell receptor beta chains from the same sample are listed, as sequenced in a study of OX40 agonist ivuxolimab in advanced cancers. Profiling relied on immunoSEQ multiplex PCR, and the TCRdb table lists in-frame clones only, not all of them. Seen here are just under 65,000 clones, around 87% observed once, and the top ten hold approximately 11%. Sequencing used CD4+ or CD8+ T cells sorted from blood, obtained in a trial of the OX40 agonist ivuxolimab. All receptors come from an adult with an advanced solid tumor such as melanoma, head and neck, liver or kidney cancer.

The V and J genes are TRBV28 and TRBJ2-7, with D tentatively TRBD2 (5 bases). Germline loops: CDR1 MDHEN, CDR2 SYDVKM. Trimming removed 2 bases at V and 4 bases at J, with 15 bases between. This CDR3 has 15 residues. DNA for the CDR3: TGTGCCAGCAGTTTAGGTGGAGAGGGTGGATACGAGCAGTACTTC. Translated, it gives CASSLGGEGGYEQYF.

The chain combines TRBV19 with TRBJ1-5; 7 bases fit TRBD1. CDR3 length: 14 residues. Germline V lookup: CDR1 LNHDA, CDR2 SQIVND (reference sequence). Trimming took 9 bases from V and 0 from J; bases not matched to a gene: 5. Here the CDR3 reads CASGQVYSNQPQHF. DNA for the CDR3: TGTGCCAGCGGACAGGTCTATAGCAATCAGCCCCAGCATTTT.

In this sample, this clone turned up once. V gene TRBV4-1 combines with J gene TRBJ2-3, with D maybe TRBD1 (6 bases). The CDR3 has 14 residues. Germline V gives CDR1 MGHRA, CDR2 YSYEKL. Between the trimmed V and J ends, which lost 11 bases and 2 bases, there was a span of 17 bases. The CDR3 loop reads CAGSDSSITDTQYF. CDR3 nucleotides: TGCGCCGGTTCGGACAGCTCAATCACAGATACGCAGTATTTT.

V usage is TRBV5-1 and J usage is TRBJ2-2; TRBD1 agrees at 7 bases. The germline V gene encodes CDR1 SGHRS and CDR2 YFSETQ. The length of the CDR3 is 15 residues. J was trimmed by 5 bases and V by 4 bases; bases with no gene match: 8. The CDR3 is CASSGRQGMTGELFF. In DNA form, the CDR3 reads TGCGCCAGCAGCGGTCGACAGGGAATGACCGGGGAGCTGTTTTTT.

CDR3 amino acids: CASSLSTGSSGNTIYF. CDR3 bases: TGTGCCAGCAGCTTATCCACGGGGAGCTCTGGAAACACCATATATTTT. The chain is built from TRBV7-8 and TRBJ1-3; D is uncertain. This CDR3 spans 16 amino acids. Between the trimmed V and J ends, which lost 2 bases and 0 bases, there was a span of 11 bases. Germline lookup yields CDR1 SGHVS and CDR2 FQNEAQ.

The chain recombines TRBV13 with TRBJ1-1; perhaps TRBD1 as D (6 bases). The germline V gene encodes CDR1 PRHDT and CDR2 FYEKMQ (reference sequence). CDR3 size: 13 residues. V was cut by 10 bases and J by 2 bases, with 14 bases left in between. Here the CDR3 reads CATKGEVNTEAFF. DNA for the CDR3: TGTGCCACCAAGGGGGAGGTTAACACTGAAGCTTTCTTT.

The chain employs TRBV11-3 and TRBJ2-3, with 7 bases identical to TRBD2. This CDR3 has 15 amino acids. Germline values: CDR1 SGHNT, CDR2 YENEEA. The V gene end was trimmed by 4 bases and the J gene end by 2 bases; junction bases not matched to a gene: 6. The CDR3 spells CASSWGGSYTDTQYF. DNA for the CDR3: TGTGCCAGCAGCTGGGGGGGTAGCTACACAGATACGCAGTATTTT. Variable domain in full (rest from reference TRBV11-3 and TRBJ2-3): EAGVVQSPRYKIIEKKQPVAFWCNPISGHNTLYWYLQNLGQGPELLIRYENEEAVDDSQLPKDRFSAERLKGVDSTLKIQPAELGDSAVYLCASSWGGSYTDTQYFGPGTRLTVL.

This sequence joins TRBV7-2 and TRBJ2-1; perhaps TRBD1 as D (7 bases). The CDR3 is 15 residues long. Germline lookup yields CDR1 SGHTA and CDR2 FQGNSA. Trimming left V 5 bases short and J 9 bases short, with 20 bases between. In DNA, the CDR3 is TGTGCCAGCAGCCGCGCCCTGACAGGGCGGGGTGAGCAGTTCTTC. Encoded protein: CASSRALTGRGEQFF.

This clone occurred once. The chain couples TRBV10-2 to TRBJ2-3; 10 bases are shared with TRBD2. The CDR3 spans 17 residues. The germline V gene encodes CDR1 WSHSY and CDR2 SAAADI. V lost 6 bases to trimming and J lost 0 bases; unmatched junction nucleotides: 9. The CDR3 coding sequence is TGCGCCAGCAGGCAGCGGGGGGGGGTCTCTAGCACAGATACGCAGTATTTT. This codes for CASRQRGGVSSTDTQYF.

V is TRBV6-5 and J is TRBJ1-2, with 7 bases aligning to TRBD1. V was pared by 7 bases and J by 0 bases, with 8 bases of the junction left unmatched. Germline CDR1 MNHEY, CDR2 SVGAGI. The CDR3 is 15 residues long. CDR3 coding DNA: TGTGCCAGCACCCCCTCCGGGACAGCTAACTATGGCTACACCTTC. Protein product: CASTPSGTANYGYTF.

This rearrangement joins TRBV4-2 to TRBJ1-2; the D gene is possibly TRBD1 (5 bases). The V gene's germline CDR1 is LGHNA and CDR2 YNFKEQ. Trimming pared 0 bases from V and 4 bases from J, leaving 12 bases between. The CDR3 sequence is 15 residues long. CDR3: CASSQDDSSVYGYTF. For the CDR3, the DNA is TGTGCCAGCAGCCAAGATGACAGTTCGGTCTATGGCTACACCTTC.

The V call is TRBV28, the J call TRBJ1-5, with 11 bases matching TRBD1. CDR3 length equals 16 residues. CDR1 and CDR2 from the germline V gene are MDHEN and SYDVKM. Germline trimming cut 3 bases from V and 11 bases from J; bases unmatched to any gene: 12. The CDR3, as DNA: TGTGCCAGCAGTTTCGGCCGGGACAGGGGGTTGCTGGCCCAGCATTTT. This codes for CASSFGRDRGLLAQHF.

The genes are TRBV7-2 and TRBJ1-5, with D possibly TRBD1 on 6 matching bases. CDR3 length: 16 residues. Trimming took 4 bases from V and 0 from J, leaving 13 bases between them. CDR1 SGHTA and CDR2 FQGNSA come from the germline V gene. As DNA, the CDR3 is TGTGCCAGCAGCTCCCCGACAGGCCTTAGCAATCAGCCCCAGCATTTT. It is translated as CASSSPTGLSNQPQHF.

This rearrangement joins TRBV7-9 to TRBJ2-3, with 13 bases identical to TRBD2. The CDR3 runs to 17 residues. Germline lookup yields CDR1 SEHNR and CDR2 FQNEAQ (reference sequence). J lost 6 bases, V lost 5 bases, and 11 bases had no gene match. This CDR3 reads CASSPTSGGGIVDTQYF. Written as DNA, the CDR3 is TGTGCCAGCAGCCCCACTAGCGGGGGGGGTATTGTGGATACGCAGTATTTT.

The chain uses TRBV7-9 and TRBJ1-3, with a possible D match to TRBD1 (5 bases). Trimming took 5 bases from V and 2 from J, leaving 13 bases between them. The CDR3 runs 15 residues. Per germline, CDR1 SEHNR and CDR2 FQNEAQ (reference sequence). In DNA form, the CDR3 reads TGTGCCAGCAGCCTCCGGGGGGGGGCTGGAAACACCATATATTTT. It codes for CASSLRGGAGNTIYF.

J is TRBJ1-5 and V is TRBV2; no clear D gene. The germline V gene encodes CDR1 SNHLY and CDR2 FYNNEI. The V and J ends lost 7 bases and 4 bases respectively, with 11 bases between them. The CDR3 is made up of 13 amino acids. The CDR3 nucleotides read TGTGCCAGCAAGGGATCGGCTAATCAGCCCCAGCATTTT. This translates into CASKGSANQPQHF. Filled out from reference TRBV2 and TRBJ1-5, the complete variable domain reads EPEVTQTPSHQVTQMGQEVILRCVPISNHLYFYWYRQILGQKVEFLVSFYNNEISEKSEIFDDQFSVERPDGSNFTLKIRSTKLEDSAMYFCASKGSANQPQHFGDGTRLSIL.

The count of this clone is one. The CDR3 DNA sequence: TGCGCCAGCAGCATAGGGGACAGGACATACGAGCAGTACTTC. Protein product: CASSIGDRTYEQYF. V usage is TRBV5-1 and J usage is TRBJ2-7, with TRBD1 matching over 8 bases. The CDR3 consists of 14 residues. Germline V lookup: CDR1 SGHRS, CDR2 YFSETQ. Trimming removed 4 bases from V and 4 bases from J; junction bases left unmatched: 7.

There are a few counts of this clone. The V call is TRBV29-1, the J call TRBJ1-5, with a weak D call TRBD1 (6 bases). The CDR3 has 13 residues. Germline CDR1 and CDR2: SQVTM and ANQGSEA. The germline V and J ends were trimmed by 6 bases and 9 bases, with 18 bases remaining between them. CDR3 amino acids: CSVRDRTDRPQHF. The CDR3 bases are TGCAGCGTCCGCGACCGGACAGATCGGCCCCAGCATTTT.

The V and J genes are TRBV4-2 and TRBJ2-7; D gene uncertain. The V gene's germline CDR1 is LGHNA and CDR2 YNFKEQ. This CDR3 has 15 residues. Trimming shortened V by 1 base and J by 2 bases, and 12 bases separated the two germline ends. CDR3 DNA: TGTGCCAGCAGCCAAGTACCAGAAGAAGCCTACGAGCAGTACTTC. It specifies CASSQVPEEAYEQYF.

In its sample, this clone was seen once. The gene calls are TRBV19 and TRBJ1-1; a possible D gene is TRBD1 (5 bases). The CDR3 covers 15 residues. Trimming stripped 3 bases from V and 0 bases from J, with 11 bases between. In germline, CDR1 is LNHDA, CDR2 SQIVND (reference sequence). The DNA of the CDR3 is TGTGCCAGTAGTATGGGGGGGGTTATGAACACTGAAGCTTTCTTT. Protein sequence: CASSMGGVMNTEAFF.

The CDR3 DNA is TGTGCCAGCAGTTTTCCCTGGGACACCCGCTTCGAGCAGTACTTC. Translated, it gives CASSFPWDTRFEQYF. The chain combines TRBV28 with TRBJ2-7; D possibly corresponds to TRBD1 (6 bases). The CDR3 sequence is 15 residues long. Trimming removed 3 bases from V and 6 bases from J, with 18 bases in between. Germline loops: CDR1 MDHEN, CDR2 SYDVKM.

This rearrangement joins TRBV27 to TRBJ2-2; 7 bases agree with TRBD2. This CDR3 is 15 amino acids long. Losses at the gene ends were 0 bases for V and 7 bases for J; bases not matched to a gene: 5. Germline-derived CDR1 and CDR2 are MNHEY and SMNVEV (reference sequence). CDR3 DNA sequence: TGTGCCAGCAGTTTATCGCGACTAGCTTACGGGGAGCTGTTTTTT. It is translated as CASSLSRLAYGELFF.

The rearrangement uses TRBV6-4 and TRBJ1-3; tentatively, D is TRBD1 (5 bases). In germline, CDR1 is MRHNA, CDR2 SNTAGT. The CDR3 runs to 13 residues. The V end lost 4 bases, the J end lost 7 bases, and 11 bases lay between the germline ends. The CDR3 loop reads CASSATVGNTIYF. The DNA for the CDR3 is TGTGCCAGCAGTGCGACAGTGGGGAACACCATATATTTT.

This clone appeared once. The gene calls are TRBV7-2 and TRBJ2-7; 10 nucleotides match TRBD1. The germline V gene has CDR1 SGHTA and CDR2 FQGNSA. V dropped 3 bases and J dropped 3; count of bases not matched to a gene: 8. This CDR3 is 16 amino acids long. CDR3 coding DNA: TGTGCCAGCAGCTTGACCGGGGGACAGGGGAACTACGAGCAGTACTTC. This sequence encodes CASSLTGGQGNYEQYF.

This clone was counted a few times. The chain uses TRBV9 and TRBJ2-3, with TRBD2 matching over 12 bases. The CDR3 covers 17 residues. CDR1 SGDLS and CDR2 YYNGEE come from the germline V gene. With V trimmed by 0 bases and J by 8 bases, 10 bases remained unmatched. This chain's CDR3 is CASSVDATSGSRGTQYF. Here the CDR3 DNA reads TGTGCCAGCAGCGTAGATGCGACTAGCGGGAGTCGCGGTACGCAGTATTTT.

The chain is built from TRBV18 and TRBJ2-7; no reliable D call. Germline assignment: CDR1 KGHSH and CDR2 LQKENI. V lost 2 bases to trimming and J lost 4 bases, with 12 bases between them. This CDR3 comprises 14 residues. CDR3 bases: TGTGCCAGCTCACCAAAGACATCTAGATACGAGCAGTACTTC. It is translated as CASSPKTSRYEQYF.

The J gene is TRBJ2-1, the V gene TRBV28; 7 bases fit TRBD1. The CDR3 has 16 amino acids. V lost 3 bases, J lost 7 bases, and 12 bases stayed unmatched. CDR1 is MDHEN, CDR2 SYDVKM, per germline. CDR3 DNA sequence: TGTGCCAGCAGTTTTATCGTTACAGGGGAGCGGAATGAGCAGTTCTTC. Its protein is CASSFIVTGERNEQFF.

The chain has TRBV11-2 and TRBJ2-5; 10 nucleotides line up with TRBD1. After removal of 5 bases from V and 6 bases from J, the junction contained 9 bases not matched to a gene. Germline V CDR1 and CDR2: SGHAT, FQNNGV. The CDR3 extends over 15 amino acids. In DNA form, the CDR3 reads TGTGCCAGCAGCCTTCCGACAGGGGGCGCGCAGACCCAGTACTTC. Its protein product is CASSLPTGGAQTQYF.

This clone has a single count. The V and J genes are TRBV7-9 and TRBJ2-4; no clear D. The germline V and J ends were trimmed by 3 bases and 6 bases, with 18 bases remaining between them. The CDR3 extends over 16 amino acids. Germline V gives CDR1 SEHNR, CDR2 FQNEAQ (reference sequence). CDR3 nucleotides: TGTGCCAGCAGCTTTATCGGACCAGCCCTTTCAAACATTCAGTACTTC. Its translation is CASSFIGPALSNIQYF.

The chain recombines TRBV7-2 with TRBJ2-3, with D unclear. CDR3 length: 17 amino acids. From germline, CDR1 is SGHTA and CDR2 FQGNSA. V was shortened by 1 base and J by 0 bases, with 14 bases between the two germline ends. The CDR3 sequence: CASSLGSPYSSTDTQYF. The CDR3 bases are TGTGCCAGCAGCTTAGGGAGTCCTTATTCTAGCACAGATACGCAGTATTTT.

The genes are TRBV6-6 and TRBJ2-7, with 7 positions matching TRBD2. The V gene end was trimmed by 2 bases and the J gene end by 6 bases; junction bases not matched to a gene: 7. CDR3 length: 14 residues. Per the germline V gene, CDR1 is MNHNY and CDR2 is SVGAGI (reference sequence). The CDR3 coding sequence is TGTGCCAGCAGTTACCCCGGGACTACGGGCGAGCAGTACTTC. Encoded protein: CASSYPGTTGEQYF.

The chain recombines TRBV5-1 with TRBJ1-1; TRBD1 matches 10 bases. The J segment lost 5 bases and the V segment lost 4 bases, leaving 5 bases of the junction unmatched. Germline lookup yields CDR1 SGHRS and CDR2 YFSETQ. This CDR3 region has 14 residues. CDR3 nucleotides: TGCGCCAGCAGCATAGGGACAGGGGATACTGAAGCTTTCTTT. Protein sequence: CASSIGTGDTEAFF. Combining the CDR3 with reference TRBV5-1 and TRBJ1-1 gives the whole variable domain KAGVTQTPRYLIKTRGQQVTLSCSPISGHRSVSWYQQTPGQGLQFLFEYFSETQRNKGNFPGRFSGRQFSNSRSEMNVSTLELGDSALYLCASSIGTGDTEAFFGQGTRLTVV.